Below, 2 T cell receptor beta chains from the same sample are listed, as sequenced in a study of blood T cell repertoires in COVID-19. Clones were read by immunoSEQ multiplex PCR, and TCRdb kept only the in-frame ones, dropping some. In the table there are 190,000 or so clones, roughly four fifths of which are singletons. The specimen sequenced was PBMCs or T cells enriched from blood (not recorded which). These receptors originate from a man in his forties who had recovered from COVID-19.

The genes are TRBV7-2 and TRBJ2-3; 7 nucleotides align to TRBD1. CDR1 SGHTA and CDR2 FQGNSA come from the germline V gene. V lost 8 bases and J lost 15; bases outside the gene matches: 17. The CDR3 sequence is 13 residues long. The CDR3 is CASGPWISGTAYF. The DNA of the CDR3 is TGTGCCAGCGGGCCCTGGATTTCCGGGACAGCCTATTTT.

The V gene is TRBV7-8, the J gene TRBJ1-1, with a tentative D call TRBD1 (6 bases). This CDR3 is 15 amino acids long. V was clipped by 4 bases and J by 2 bases, with 14 bases between them. CDR1 and CDR2 (germline): SGHVS, FQNEAQ. As DNA, the CDR3 is TGTGCCAGCAGCTCACAGGGTTGGCGTAACACTGAAGCTTTCTTT. Protein: CASSSQGWRNTEAFF.